Listed below are T cell receptor beta chains from one sample, sequenced in a study of blood T cell repertoires in COVID-19. Libraries were prepared by immunoSEQ multiplex PCR; TCRdb keeps only in-frame clonotypes and omits some of them. The sample has approximately 220,000 clones; about nine tenths are singletons. Sample: PBMCs or T cells enriched from blood (not recorded which). Source of these receptors: a woman in her 30s with acute COVID-19. CDR3s include the opening cysteine and the closing phenylalanine or tryptophan. A D gene is named only where the DNA matches it firmly. The listing skips clone size in some rows; elsewhere it reads once, few, many or a size class.

14 TRBJ2-5 TRBV7-3 NA NA CASSFLGQQETQYF TGTGCCAGCAGCTTCCTAGGACAGCAAGAGACCCAGTACTTC
15 TRBJ2-5 TRBV5-4 TRBD2 NA CASSFQLAGGETQYF TGTGCCAGCAGCTTCCAACTAGCGGGTGGCGAGACCCAGTACTTC
12 TRBJ1-1 TRBV3-1/TRBV3-2 NA NA CASSTVNTEAFF TGTGCCAGCAGTACGGTGAACACTGAAGCTTTCTTT
13 TRBJ1-2 TRBV6-4 NA NA CASSAGGTGGYTF TGTGCCAGCAGTGCGGGGGGCACTGGCGGCTACACCTTC
13 TRBJ1-2 TRBV18 NA NA CASSPWPADGYTF TGTGCCAGCTCACCATGGCCGGCGGATGGCTACACCTTC
15 TRBJ2-7 TRBV24-1 TRBD1 NA CATSGDSFSPDEQYF TGTGCCACCAGTGGGGACAGCTTTTCCCCGGACGAGCAGTACTTC
14 TRBJ1-2 TRBV24-1 NA NA CATHPRPPNYGYTF TGTGCCACCCACCCTAGACCGCCTAACTATGGCTACACCTTC
13 TRBJ2-7 TRBV6-5 NA few CAAGTSQKYEQYF TGTGCCGCCGGAACCTCACAGAAGTACGAGCAGTACTTC
13 TRBJ2-3 TRBV27 NA NA CASSLVSGDTQYF TGTGCCAGCAGTTTGGTGTCGGGAGATACGCAGTATTTT
15 TRBJ2-7 TRBV4-1 NA NA CASSPPSARTYEQYF TGCGCCAGCAGCCCCCCTTCGGCTAGGACATACGAGCAGTACTTC
17 TRBJ1-6 TRBV7-9 NA once CASSLGGGEGHNSPLHF TGTGCCAGCAGCTTAGGTGGAGGGGAAGGGCATAATTCACCCCTCCACTTT
14 TRBJ1-1 TRBV20-1 TRBD1 NA CSASFTTGVTEAFF TGCAGTGCTAGTTTCACGACAGGGGTTACTGAAGCTTTCTTT
14 TRBJ2-2 TRBV29-1 NA NA CSVRHSPNTGELFF TGCAGCGTTCGGCACAGCCCGAACACCGGGGAGCTGTTTTTT
13 TRBJ1-5 TRBV7-2 TRBD1 NA CASSLDREQPQHF TGTGCCAGCAGCCTGGACAGGGAACAGCCCCAGCATTTT
15 TRBJ1-1 TRBV28 NA NA CASSLFRTGGTEAFF TGTGCCAGCAGTTTATTCCGGACTGGAGGCACTGAAGCTTTCTTT
14 TRBJ1-5 TRBV27 NA once CASSFDSRNQPQHF TGTGCCAGCAGTTTTGACAGCCGCAATCAGCCCCAGCATTTT
15 TRBJ2-7 TRBV28 TRBD2 NA CASSLTTSGVGEQYF TGTGCCAGCAGTTTAACGACTAGCGGGGTGGGGGAGCAGTACTTC
17 TRBJ1-2 TRBV3-1/TRBV3-2 NA NA CASSLLRSKDGVYGYTF TGTGCCAGCAGCCTACTAAGGAGTAAAGACGGAGTCTATGGCTACACCTTC
16 TRBJ1-3 TRBV28 TRBD1 once CASSSPGTGARNTIYF TGTGCCAGCAGTAGCCCCGGGACAGGGGCCCGAAACACCATATATTTT
14 TRBJ1-4 TRBV6-1 NA NA CASSDGGVGEKLFF TGTGCCAGCAGTGATGGGGGGGTGGGTGAAAAACTGTTTTTT
13 TRBJ2-7 TRBV3-1/TRBV3-2 TRBD1 few CASSRQGTDEQYF TGTGCCAGCAGCCGACAGGGGACGGACGAGCAGTACTTC
18 TRBJ1-2 TRBV5-1 TRBD1 NA CASSLVDHHRDSSYGYTF TGCGCCAGCAGCTTGGTGGATCATCACCGGGACAGTTCCTATGGCTACACCTTC
14 TRBJ1-1 TRBV19 NA NA CASSMKAMNTEAFF TGTGCCAGTAGTATGAAAGCGATGAACACTGAAGCTTTCTTT
13 TRBJ1-2 TRBV29-1 TRBD1 NA CSVLQGVWNGYTF TGCAGCGTTTTACAGGGGGTGTGGAATGGCTACACCTTC
15 TRBJ2-1 TRBV27 TRBD1 once CASSLGTGGFNEQFF TGTGCCAGCAGTTTAGGGACAGGGGGATTCAATGAGCAGTTCTTC
12 TRBJ2-7 TRBV6-5 NA NA CASSYRGSEQYF TGTGCCAGCAGTTACAGGGGATCCGAGCAGTACTTC
16 TRBJ2-2 TRBV27 TRBD2 few CASSGLAGRNTGELFF TGTGCCAGCAGTGGACTAGCGGGCAGGAACACCGGGGAGCTGTTTTTT
16 TRBJ1-3 TRBV5-1 TRBD1 NA CASSLGTGFSGNTIYF TGCGCCAGCAGCTTGGGGACAGGGTTCTCTGGAAACACCATATATTTT
15 TRBJ1-6 TRBV30 TRBD1 NA CAWMSADRGLSPLHF TGTGCCTGGATGTCGGCGGACAGGGGTTTATCACCCCTCCACTTT
14 TRBJ1-2 TRBV5-6 TRBD1 NA CASSYRGQENGYTF TGTGCCAGCAGCTACCGGGGACAGGAGAATGGCTACACCTTC
16 TRBJ2-1 TRBV7-2 NA NA CASSLGPPWGGDEQFF TGTGCCAGCAGCTTAGGGCCGCCGTGGGGCGGGGATGAGCAGTTCTTC
15 TRBJ1-6 TRBV1 NA once CTSSQERERNSPLHF TGCACCAGCAGCCAAGAAAGGGAGAGGAATTCACCCCTCCACTTT
13 TRBJ2-7 TRBV29-1 TRBD1 NA CSVPGQGESEQYF TGCAGCGTTCCTGGACAGGGCGAGTCCGAGCAGTACTTC
11 TRBJ2-1 TRBV20-1 NA NA CSARALLEQFF TGCAGTGCCCGAGCCCTATTGGAGCAGTTCTTC
18 TRBJ1-3 TRBV6-6 NA NA CASSPWTYSKKSGNTIYF TGTGCCAGCAGTCCTTGGACATACTCCAAAAAATCTGGAAACACCATATATTTT
17 TRBJ1-1 TRBV19 TRBD1 few CASSLRDSLKMNTEAFF TGTGCCAGTAGTCTTCGGGACAGCCTGAAGATGAACACTGAAGCTTTCTTT
15 TRBJ2-2 TRBV11-2 NA NA CASSLAAGVGGELFF TGTGCCAGCAGCTTAGCGGCAGGGGTGGGCGGGGAGCTGTTTTTT
15 TRBJ1-2 TRBV2 NA few CASSEEGAINYGYTF TGTGCCAGCAGTGAAGAGGGAGCTATTAACTATGGCTACACCTTC
15 TRBJ2-1 TRBV27 TRBD1 NA CASSSTGYSYNEQFF TGTGCCAGCAGTTCGACAGGGTATTCCTACAATGAGCAGTTCTTC
14 TRBJ1-3 TRBV19 NA NA CASSIDSSGNTIYF TGTGCCAGTAGTATCGACAGCTCTGGAAACACCATATATTTT